This record looks at one T cell receptor beta chain sequence and its context. The antigen it binds to is not known. No base qualities exist here, and no much larger clone lies one base off it. The sample belongs to a study of blood T cell repertoires in COVID-19 (dated by TCRdb to 2019 to 2021). For the wider study: Collaborator samples came from the United States, Italy and Spain and covered acute and convalescent phases of COVID-19. The prospective study material was composed of cDNA or gDNA derived from T cells, B-cell-depleted T cells, or PBMCs. The dataset comprised deeply sampled blood TCRbeta repertoires from subjects exposed to, actively infected with, or recovered from COVID-19. A freely available public database, intended as a resource for researchers studying the immune response to SARS-CoV-2, is where the repertoires were released. Samples came from the ongoing ImmuneRACE study (first 160 participants) plus 1,254 subjects from 6 global collaborators. A de-identified subject ID, COVID-19 status, age in years and sex were almost always included in the sample metadata. Where HLA class I and class II types were available, the types were taken from metadata supplied by the sample provider, not from assay-based typing. The full study reports these points: The amount of clinical and demographic metadata varied by source and participant and was provided uncurated.

The collaborating institutions used their own protocols to collect whole blood in K2EDTA tubes. For TCRbeta analysis, collaborators shipped samples in one of three forms: frozen whole blood, isolated PBMCs, or DNA extracted from either of those sample types. The immunoSEQ Assay, a bias-controlled multiplex PCR, was used to amplify TCRbeta CDR3 regions from genomic DNA. As for how the authors treated the data: The number of nucleated cells in each sample was estimated by amplification of reference gene primers within the assay. To quantify the absolute abundance of each unique TCRbeta CDR3 rearrangement, sequence reads were collapsed and filtered. Productive Simpson clonality was computed per sample as the square root of Simpson's diversity index over productive rearrangements. The clones in this table, taken by TCRdb from immuneACCESS, are in-frame only. Not every clone is retained; where verified, under half of the shortfall comes from an unresolved V gene, and the cause of the rest is unknown. V and J calls and clone size are copied from that table; D and trimming were computed from the DNA. The sample table shows approximately 43,000 clones, and about 81% are seen once. Of the sample, 39% falls within the top ten clones.

Taken from the germline V gene, the CDR1 and CDR2 loops are SGHTA and FQGNSA. V is pared back by 7 bases and J by 0 bases, with 15 bases lying between the germline termini. The CDR3 covers 16 residues, taking in both the cysteine and the phenylalanine. This entry keeps only the CDR3 DNA: 48 bases, framed from base 1. The sequence links TRBV7-2 to TRBJ2-2; the D segment could be TRBD2, given 5 matching bases. This sequence was found in a man aged 40-50 years with active or convalescent COVID-19. Sequenced sample: peripheral blood. At the DNA level, the sequence is TGTGCCAGCACGAAGGGCGGGCTGGCGAACACCGGGGAGCTGTTTTTT. It is translated as CASTKGGLANTGELFF.